The rows below give T cell receptor beta chains drawn from one sample of a study of blood T cell repertoires in COVID-19. The assay was immunoSEQ multiplex PCR, and TCRdb's table has in-frame clones only and misses some. The table has over 60,000 clones, 90% seen once. Sequencing was carried out using peripheral blood. These receptors were obtained from a man aged 60 to 75 with acute or convalescent COVID-19. Both conserved end residues are part of each CDR3. A D gene is named only where the DNA matches it firmly. Expanded clones are given a class, and other clones once, few, many or no size at all.

V	length	size	D	J	CDR3	DNA
TRBV28	19	NA	TRBD2	TRBJ2-1	CASSALGGKATSGYNEQFF	TGTGCCAGCAGTGCTTTGGGGGGGAAAGCCACCTCTGGATACAATGAGCAGTTCTTC
TRBV6-5	15	NA	NA	TRBJ1-4	CASSRAGARGEKLFF	TGTGCCAGCAGTCGGGCGGGGGCGCGGGGTGAAAAACTGTTTTTT
TRBV9	17	NA	TRBD2	TRBJ2-2	CASSVAPGLAGNGELFF	TGTGCCAGCAGCGTAGCACCGGGACTAGCGGGGAACGGGGAGCTGTTTTTT
TRBV6-5	15	few	NA	TRBJ1-4	CASSRATGENEKLFF	TGTGCCAGCAGTCGGGCGACAGGAGAAAATGAAAAACTGTTTTTT
TRBV6-5	14	NA	NA	TRBJ1-1	CASRWGALNTEAFF	TGTGCCAGCAGATGGGGAGCGTTGAACACTGAAGCTTTCTTT
TRBV5-1	14	NA	NA	TRBJ1-6	CASSLEGQNSPLHF	TGCGCCAGCAGCTTGGAGGGACAAAATTCACCCCTCCACTTT
TRBV11-2	16	NA	NA	TRBJ1-1	CASSLVGRGRNTEAFF	TGTGCCAGCAGCCTCGTGGGCCGGGGTCGGAACACTGAAGCTTTCTTT
TRBV5-1	20	NA	NA	TRBJ1-6	CASSLDGLPLGSSYNSPLHF	TGCGCCAGCAGCTTGGACGGATTACCCCTCGGGAGCTCCTATAATTCACCCCTCCACTTT
TRBV7-3	14	NA	NA	TRBJ2-5	CASSLPGPAGTQYF	TGTGCCAGCAGCTTACCAGGTCCGGCGGGGACCCAGTACTTC
TRBV2	15	NA	NA	TRBJ1-5	CASRERAPYGQPQHF	TGTGCCAGCAGAGAGAGGGCCCCTTATGGTCAGCCCCAGCATTTT
TRBV15	18	NA	NA	TRBJ1-3	CATSRGGISGSSGNTIYF	TGTGCCACCAGCAGAGGTGGTATCTCGGGGTCCTCTGGAAACACCATATATTTT
TRBV5-1	14	NA	NA	TRBJ1-1	CASSLSAGNTEAFF	TGCGCCAGCAGCTTGTCGGCAGGGAACACTGAAGCTTTCTTT
TRBV6-5	14	NA	NA	TRBJ1-6	CASSFKAAGSPLHF	TGTGCCAGCAGTTTCAAGGCCGCCGGGTCACCCCTCCACTTT
TRBV7-2	19	NA	TRBD2	TRBJ2-3	CASSRRLTTSGGEQDTQYF	TGTGCCAGCAGCCGCAGACTCACAACTAGCGGGGGGGAGCAAGATACGCAGTATTTT
TRBV5-1	16	NA	TRBD1	TRBJ1-1	CASSLGQGAWATEAFF	TGCGCCAGCAGCTTGGGACAGGGGGCTTGGGCCACTGAAGCTTTCTTT
TRBV7-2	14	NA	NA	TRBJ2-1	CASRSTSGYNEQFF	TGTGCCAGCCGAAGCACCTCAGGATACAATGAGCAGTTCTTC
TRBV11-3	13	NA	NA	TRBJ1-1	CASSNEMNTEAFF	TGTGCCAGCAGTAATGAGATGAACACTGAAGCTTTCTTT
TRBV3-1/TRBV3-2	15	NA	TRBD2	TRBJ2-5	CASSQDFGLGETQYF	TGTGCCAGCAGCCAAGATTTCGGACTAGGAGAGACCCAGTACTTC
TRBV27	13	NA	NA	TRBJ1-4	CASKGQGRGKLFF	TGTGCCAGCAAGGGGCAGGGTAGGGGAAAACTGTTTTTT
TRBV25-1	16	NA	NA	TRBJ2-2	CASSEFGGSNTGELFF	TGTGCCAGCAGTGAATTCGGAGGTTCGAACACCGGGGAGCTGTTTTTT
TRBV9	12	NA	NA	TRBJ1-5	CASSVGVGPQHF	TGTGCCAGCAGCGTAGGAGTTGGGCCCCAGCATTTT
TRBV30	13	NA	NA	TRBJ1-5	CAWSIRSNQPQHF	TGTGCCTGGAGTATACGGAGCAATCAGCCCCAGCATTTT
TRBV7-9	17	NA	TRBD1	TRBJ2-5	CASSTPGTGAYQETQYF	TGTGCCAGCAGCACACCCGGGACAGGCGCGTACCAAGAGACCCAGTACTTC
TRBV7-2	14	NA	TRBD1	TRBJ1-1	CASSTGQGFPEAFF	TGTGCCAGCAGCACCGGACAGGGGTTCCCTGAAGCTTTCTTT
TRBV5-4	14	NA	TRBD1	TRBJ1-1	CASSGDRVGTEAFF	TGTGCCAGCAGCGGGGACAGGGTGGGGACTGAAGCTTTCTTT
TRBV7-9	14	NA	NA	TRBJ1-1	CASSVRGEGTEAFF	TGTGCCAGCAGCGTCCGGGGGGAAGGTACTGAAGCTTTCTTT
TRBV29-1	15	NA	TRBD1	TRBJ1-3	CSAADLRGRRNTIYF	TGCAGCGCTGCTGACCTCAGGGGGCGAAGAAACACCATATATTTT
TRBV10-3	14	NA	TRBD2	TRBJ2-2	CAIRLAGHTGELFF	TGTGCCATCAGGCTAGCGGGGCACACCGGGGAGCTGTTTTTT
TRBV25-1	14	NA	NA	TRBJ1-5	CASSERQGNQPQHF	TGTGCCAGCAGTGAGCGACAGGGCAATCAGCCCCAGCATTTT
TRBV2	13	NA	NA	TRBJ2-2	CASTGINTGELFF	TGTGCCAGCACAGGGATTAACACCGGGGAGCTGTTTTTT
TRBV6-5	12	NA	NA	TRBJ1-2	CASVGGRAGYTF	TGTGCCAGCGTGGGGGGACGGGCTGGCTACACCTTC
TRBV5-1	14	NA	NA	TRBJ1-1	CASSLSGGNPEAFF	TGCGCCAGCAGCTTGAGCGGGGGTAACCCTGAAGCTTTCTTT
TRBV27	13	NA	TRBD1	TRBJ1-3	CASSHDRGNTIYF	TGTGCCAGCAGTCACGACAGGGGGAACACCATATATTTT
TRBV27	14	once	NA	TRBJ1-1	CASSSLPFYTEAFF	TGTGCCAGCAGTTCTCTCCCTTTCTACACTGAAGCTTTCTTT
TRBV12-3/TRBV12-4	13	NA	NA	TRBJ1-1	CASSLGGRTEAFF	TGTGCCAGCAGTTTAGGGGGCAGGACTGAAGCTTTCTTT
TRBV5-1	13	NA	NA	TRBJ1-1	CASTQRAGTEAFF	TGCGCCAGTACCCAAAGGGCGGGAACTGAAGCTTTCTTT
TRBV4-1	15	NA	TRBD1	TRBJ1-4	CASSLGQGAGEKLFF	TGCGCCAGCAGCCTGGGACAGGGGGCTGGTGAAAAACTGTTTTTT
TRBV30	13	NA	TRBD1	TRBJ1-5	CAWNQGGTQPQHF	TGTGCCTGGAACCAAGGGGGCACGCAGCCCCAGCATTTT
TRBV18	15	NA	TRBD1	TRBJ2-3	CASSPPTGEKDTQYF	TGTGCCAGCTCACCACCGACAGGGGAGAAAGATACGCAGTATTTT
TRBV5-6	14	NA	TRBD1	TRBJ1-4	CASSAKGQGSKLFF	TGTGCCAGCAGCGCGAAGGGACAGGGTTCAAAACTGTTTTTT
TRBV30	13	NA	TRBD2	TRBJ2-5	CAWSESGGPTQYF	TGTGCCTGGAGCGAGAGCGGGGGCCCGACCCAGTACTTC
TRBV6-5	15	NA	TRBD1	TRBJ1-6	CASTLTGASNSPLHF	TGTGCCAGCACCTTGACAGGGGCGTCTAATTCACCCCTCCACTTT
TRBV9	16	NA	TRBD1	TRBJ1-3	CASSVDSGQGRNTIYF	TGTGCCAGCAGCGTAGACAGCGGACAGGGTAGGAACACCATATATTTT
TRBV4-2	15	NA	NA	TRBJ1-3	CASRPGQISGNTIYF	TGTGCCAGCAGACCCGGACAGATCTCTGGAAACACCATATATTTT
TRBV7-9	14	NA	NA	TRBJ1-3	CALKKQGTGNTIYF	TGTGCCCTTAAGAAGCAGGGGACTGGAAACACCATATATTTT
TRBV7-9	14	NA	TRBD1	TRBJ1-6	CASSFGQGASPLHF	TGTGCCAGCAGCTTCGGACAGGGAGCGTCACCCCTCCACTTT
TRBV5-1	14	NA	TRBD1	TRBJ1-2	CASSPGQGNYGYTF	TGCGCCAGCAGCCCCGGACAGGGGAATTATGGCTACACCTTC
TRBV2	13	NA	NA	TRBJ2-7	CASSEGLTYEQYF	TGTGCCAGCAGTGAAGGACTGACCTACGAGCAGTACTTC
TRBV11-2	15	NA	NA	TRBJ1-1	CASSPTGQGNTEAFF	TGTGCCAGCAGCCCGACCGGTCAGGGAAACACTGAAGCTTTCTTT
TRBV11-2	15	NA	NA	TRBJ1-1	CASSLVRGENTEAFF	TGTGCCAGCAGCTTAGTTCGGGGGGAGAACACTGAAGCTTTCTTT
TRBV9	15	NA	NA	TRBJ2-6	CASSVDQGWANVLTF	TGTGCCAGCAGCGTCGACCAGGGTTGGGCCAACGTCCTGACTTTC